A single sample gave rise to the 28 T cell receptor beta chains below, sequenced in a study of T cells after yellow fever vaccination. TCRdb analysed the 5' RACE reads with MiXCR anew, one entry per CDR3 protein. The sample shows some 550,000 distinct CDR3 sequences, about 19% of them seen only once. The starting material was PBMCs, obtained 15 days after the yellow fever booster vaccination. These receptors were taken from a man between 25 and 39 years old who received the YFV17D yellow fever vaccine.

This sequence joins TRBV12-3 or TRBV12-4 and TRBJ2-2, with D perhaps matching TRBD2 (6 bases). The CDR3 has 14 amino acids. V was shortened by 9 bases and J by 3 bases, with 14 bases between the two germline ends. The CDR3 sequence is CASWGEPYTGELFF. Here the CDR3 DNA reads TGTGCCAGTTGGGGGGAGCCATACACCGGGGAGCTGTTTTTT.

This clonotype was counted at least ten times. This rearrangement joins TRBV10-3 to TRBJ2-1; D is perhaps TRBD1 or TRBD2 (5 bases each). Trimming removed 10 bases from V and 6 bases from J, with 16 bases in between. Per the germline V gene, CDR1 is ENHRY and CDR2 is SYGVKD. This CDR3 has 13 residues. The CDR3 DNA follows: TGTGCCACCCAGGGAGACATAATCAATGAGCAGTTCTTC. Its protein is CATQGDIINEQFF.

This rearrangement joins TRBV7-9 to TRBJ2-7; D remains unclear. CDR1 is SEHNR and CDR2 is FQNEAQ in the germline V gene (reference sequence). V lost 0 bases and J 1 base, leaving 10 bases between the germline ends. This CDR3 contains 15 residues. The CDR3 bases are TGTGCCAGCAGCTTAGCAGTAGCCCGGTCCTACGAGCAGTACTTC. This codes for CASSLAVARSYEQYF.

V gene TRBV20-1 combines with J gene TRBJ2-7, with 8 bases aligning to TRBD2. From germline, CDR1 is DFQATT and CDR2 SNEGSKA (reference sequence). This CDR3 comprises 13 residues. V trimming: 1 base; J trimming: 6 bases; junction bases outside the gene matches: 5. CDR3 bases: TGCAGTGCTAGAGGCGGGAGGAGCTTCGAGCAGTACTTC. Translation gives CSARGGRSFEQYF.

The rearrangement joins TRBV7-8 to TRBJ2-5; D may be TRBD2 (6 bases). CDR3 length: 13 amino acids. V shed 9 bases and J shed 5 bases, with 16 bases lying between them. CDR1 and CDR2 (germline): SGHVS, FQNEAQ. As DNA, the CDR3 is TGTGCCAGTACCCGGGGGATGACGGAGACCCAGTACTTC. It yields the protein CASTRGMTETQYF.

This clonotype was seen many times. The chain combines TRBV29-1 with TRBJ2-7, with 9 bases lining up with TRBD2. There are 14 residues in the CDR3. The V gene's germline CDR1 is SQVTM and CDR2 ANQGSEA. The junction had 6 bases not matched to a gene; V was cut back by 6 bases and J by 0 bases. For the CDR3, the DNA is TGCAGCGTGGGGACTAGCTTGAGCTCCTACGAGCAGTACTTC. The encoded protein is CSVGTSLSSYEQYF.

The V call is TRBV15, the J call TRBJ2-2, with TRBD1 matching over 9 bases. Per the germline V gene, CDR1 is LNHNV and CDR2 is YYDKDF (reference sequence). Unmatched junction bases numbered 9, after V lost 1 base and J lost 6 bases. This CDR3 spans 17 amino acids. The CDR3 loop is CATSRVRGTGKPGELFF. For the CDR3, the DNA is TGTGCCACCAGCAGAGTTCGGGGGACAGGGAAACCCGGGGAGCTGTTTTTT. Filled out from reference TRBV15 and TRBJ2-2, the complete variable domain reads DAMVIQNPRYQVTQFGKPVTLSCSQTLNHNVMYWYQQKSSQAPKLLFHYYDKDFNNEADTPDNFQSRRPNTSFCFLDIRSPGLGDTAMYLCATSRVRGTGKPGELFFGEGSRLTVL.

A note on this clonotype: An end of the junction does not agree with germline; a read error may underlie this. The V call is TRBV7-7, the J call TRBJ2-5, with D perhaps TRBD1 (5 bases). This CDR3 spans 14 amino acids. Germline V gives CDR1 SSHAT, CDR2 FNYEAQ (reference sequence). CDR3 nucleotides: TGTGCTAGCAGCTTAGGGGCGACGGAAGAGACCCAGTACTTC. Translated, it gives CASSLGATEETQYF.

This clonotype was seen a handful of times. The chain couples TRBV4-3 to TRBJ1-3; D remains ambiguous. CDR3 size: 13 residues. The V and J ends lost 0 bases and 4 bases respectively, with 4 bases between them. Germline CDR1 is LGHNA and CDR2 is YSLEER. CDR3 nucleotide sequence: TGCGCCAGCAGCCAAGATACGGGAAACACCATATATTTT. Its translation: CASSQDTGNTIYF.

This clonotype was observed a handful of times. The chain recombines TRBV27 with TRBJ2-7, with D perhaps TRBD1 (6 bases). Germline loops: CDR1 MNHEY, CDR2 SMNVEV (reference sequence). V was shortened by 8 bases and J by 4 bases, with 18 bases between the two germline ends. The CDR3 sequence is 14 residues long. The CDR3 DNA reads TGTGCCAGCGCGAGGTTGGCAGGGGTATACGAGCAGTACTTC. Translated, it gives CASARLAGVYEQYF.

There are a few counts of this clonotype. The rearrangement joins TRBV20-1 to TRBJ2-1, with 7 bases identical to TRBD2. The CDR3 runs to 13 residues. V shed 2 bases and J 8 bases; nucleotides not matched to a gene: 6. The germline V gene has CDR1 DFQATT and CDR2 SNEGSKA (reference sequence). CDR3 sequence reads: CSARREAGDEQFF. The DNA of the CDR3 is TGCAGTGCTAGACGGGAGGCTGGGGATGAGCAGTTCTTC.

The rearrangement links TRBV27 to TRBJ2-3, with TRBD2 matching over 14 bases. Germline V gene data show CDR1 as MNHEY and CDR2 as SMNVEV (reference sequence). The CDR3 consists of 17 residues. Trimming cost V 6 bases and J 2 bases; bases outside gene matches: 7. The CDR3 DNA follows: TGTGCCAGCAGGCCCCGGACTAGCGGGAGGATCACAGATACGCAGTATTTT. Protein: CASRPRTSGRITDTQYF.

This clonotype was seen a few times. The chain couples TRBV5-1 to TRBJ2-7, with D possibly TRBD2 on 7 matching bases. The CDR3 consists of 15 residues. Trimming took 3 bases from V and 2 from J, leaving 15 bases between them. Germline loops: CDR1 SGHRS, CDR2 YFSETQ. The CDR3 DNA sequence: TGCGCCAGCAGCTACACCAGCGGGGACACCTACGAGCAGTACTTC. The encoded protein is CASSYTSGDTYEQYF.

With regard to this clonotype: Its ends do not fully match the called genes, so a read error is possible. This chain joins TRBV28 and TRBJ2-5, with TRBD1 identical over 9 bases. CDR3 length equals 11 residues. Germline V gene data show CDR1 as MDHEN and CDR2 as SYDVKM. CDR3 protein: CASSIGTGRHF. The CDR3, as DNA: TGTGCCAGCAGCATTGGGACAGGGCGGCACTTC.

CDR3 sequence: CASNSFGGRDEQFF. Written as DNA, the CDR3 is TGTGCCAGCAATAGTTTCGGCGGGAGGGACGAGCAGTTCTTC. This chain joins TRBV27 and TRBJ2-1; TRBD2 agrees at 9 bases. The V gene's germline CDR1 is MNHEY and CDR2 SMNVEV (reference sequence). This CDR3 is 14 amino acids long. V lost 7 bases, J lost 10 bases, and 11 bases stayed unmatched.

The CDR3, as DNA: TGTGCCAGCAGCTTAACCGGTTACTCGGGACTAGCCGACAATGAGCAGTTCTTC. Protein product: CASSLTGYSGLADNEQFF. The rearrangement joins TRBV7-6 to TRBJ2-1, with 9 bases fitting TRBD2. This CDR3 has 18 residues. CDR1 and CDR2 (germline): SGHVS, FNYEAQ. V shed 2 bases and J 5 bases; nucleotides not matched to a gene: 13. Full variable domain (outside the CDR3, taken from reference TRBV7-6 and TRBJ2-1): GAGVSQSPRYKVTKRGQDVALRCDPISGHVSLYWYRQALGQGPEFLTYFNYEAQQDKSGLPNDRFSAERPEGSISTLTIQRTEQRDSAMYRCASSLTGYSGLADNEQFFGPGTRLTVL.

The chain has TRBV5-1 and TRBJ2-7; 7 bases line up with TRBD1. The CDR3 extends over 15 amino acids. V was clipped by 3 bases and J by 2 bases; unmatched bases: 8. Germline V gives CDR1 SGHRS, CDR2 YFSETQ. The CDR3, as DNA: TGCGCCAGCAGCTCGATCCCGGGACAGACCTACGAGCAGTACTTC. Protein product: CASSSIPGQTYEQYF.

The chain has TRBV3-1 and TRBJ2-1; 13 bases agree with TRBD2. The V gene's germline CDR1 is LGHDT and CDR2 YNNKEL (reference sequence). The trim removed 1 base at V and 9 bases at J, leaving 3 bases unmatched. The CDR3 covers 15 residues. CDR3 DNA: TGTGCCAGCAGCCAAGCGGGACTAGCGGGATCTGAGCAGTTCTTC. Translation: CASSQAGLAGSEQFF.

This clonotype was found many times. The genes are TRBV20-1 and TRBJ2-7; D unclear. V lost 6 bases and J lost 0, with 9 bases in between. Germline assignment: CDR1 DFQATT and CDR2 SNEGSKA (reference sequence). There are 12 residues in the CDR3. CDR3 DNA: TGCAGTGCAGGTGACGGCTCCTACGAGCAGTACTTC. Its translation: CSAGDGSYEQYF.

A few counts support this clonotype. The CDR3, as DNA: TGCAGTGCTTTCCCCCACCCGCAGGGTGAGCAGTTCTTC. Protein: CSAFPHPQGEQFF. V is TRBV20-1 and J is TRBJ2-1; tentatively, D is TRBD1 (5 bases). The germline V gene encodes CDR1 DFQATT and CDR2 SNEGSKA (reference sequence). This CDR3 has 13 amino acids. Trimming shortened V by 5 bases and J by 9 bases, and 17 bases separated the two germline ends.

This clonotype has a handful of counts. This sequence joins TRBV29-1 and TRBJ2-1; TRBD1 matches 9 bases. This CDR3 is built from 14 residues. The V gene's germline CDR1 is SQVTM and CDR2 ANQGSEA. V was pared by 3 bases and J by 7 bases, with 7 bases of the junction left unmatched. The CDR3 DNA reads as TGCAGCGTTGAGGGACAGGGTTTATGGAATGAGCAGTTCTTC. Translating gives CSVEGQGLWNEQFF.

This CDR3 is CASSLTLAGGTYEQYF. CDR3 nucleotides: TGCGCCAGCAGCTTGACCCTAGCGGGAGGGACCTACGAGCAGTACTTC. The chain employs TRBV5-1 and TRBJ2-7; 12 nucleotides line up with TRBD2. Looked up from germline, CDR1 is SGHRS and CDR2 is YFSETQ. V was clipped by 1 base and J by 2 bases; unmatched bases: 4. This CDR3 is 16 amino acids long.

The chain recombines TRBV5-1 with TRBJ2-1; D could derive from TRBD1 or TRBD2 (6 bases each). Trimming cost V 0 bases and J 7 bases, with 17 bases left between them. Germline V gene lookup returns CDR1 SGHRS and CDR2 YFSETQ. The CDR3 is made up of 16 amino acids. CDR3 nucleotide sequence: TGCGCCAGCAGCTTGGGCATGGGCCAGGGGAGGAATGAGCAGTTCTTC. This sequence encodes CASSLGMGQGRNEQFF.

J is TRBJ2-1 and V is TRBV10-2, with 11 bases lining up with TRBD2. This CDR3 region has 17 residues. Germline V gene data show CDR1 as WSHSY and CDR2 as SAAADI. Trimming at V came to 3 bases and at J to 0 bases, leaving 4 bases not matched to a gene. In DNA, the CDR3 is TGCGCCAGCAGTGATTCTAGCGGGAGGTTCTCCTACAATGAGCAGTTCTTC. Its protein is CASSDSSGRFSYNEQFF.

This rearrangement joins TRBV7-4 to TRBJ2-7; D remains unclear. CDR3 length: 17 amino acids. CDR1 and CDR2 from the germline V gene are SGHVT and SQSDAQ. V shed 2 bases and J shed 3 bases, with 20 bases lying between them. This chain's CDR3 is CASSLFKFWLVFYEQYF. The CDR3 DNA reads TGTGCCAGCAGCTTATTTAAATTCTGGCTGGTCTTCTACGAGCAGTACTTC.

The CDR3 here is CSASGEPLRDRTYEQYF. As DNA, the CDR3 is TGCAGTGCTAGTGGAGAGCCCCTGCGGGACCGTACCTACGAGCAGTACTTC. V gene TRBV20-1 combines with J gene TRBJ2-7, with a weak D call TRBD2 (6 bases). The CDR3 spans 17 residues. Trimming stripped 3 bases from V and 2 bases from J, with 23 bases between. The germline CDR1 and CDR2 sequences are DFQATT and SNEGSKA (reference sequence).

The chain couples TRBV20-1 to TRBJ2-7; D might be TRBD2 (6 bases). From germline, CDR1 is DFQATT and CDR2 SNEGSKA (reference sequence). This CDR3 spans 15 amino acids. V was shortened by 0 bases and J by 4 bases, with 16 bases between the two germline ends. CDR3 in amino acids: CSARDPAGTFYEQYF. Here the CDR3 DNA reads TGCAGTGCTAGAGATCCCGCAGGGACTTTTTACGAGCAGTACTTC.

This clonotype has a handful of counts. The chain combines TRBV12-3 or TRBV12-4 with TRBJ1-2, with D possibly TRBD1 on 5 matching bases. The CDR3 has 14 amino acids. Between the trimmed V and J ends, which lost 3 bases and 3 bases, there was a span of 11 bases. The DNA of the CDR3 is TGTGCCAGCAGTTTGACAGCGGGGGACTATGGCTACACCTTC. It yields the protein CASSLTAGDYGYTF.